This T cell receptor (beta chain) was observed in a study of T cell changes during pregnancy in multiple sclerosis. This table comes from immunoSEQ multiplex PCR, and its TCRdb copy is limited to in-frame clones, with some not included. The top ten clones hold approximately 1.5% of a sample with 85,000 to 100,000 clones, roughly 90% of them seen once. Deletions cut 2 bases from V and 5 bases from J, with 16 bases between. CDR1 is WNHNN and CDR2 is SYGVQD in the germline V gene (reference sequence). The CDR3 length is 15 residues. This chain links TRBV10-1 with TRBJ2-7; tentative D call: TRBD1 (6 bases). The sample was peripheral blood, taken in the first trimester of pregnancy. The clonotype comes from a female donor with multiple sclerosis, enrolled in a pregnancy study. CDR3 sequence (DNA): TGCGCCAGCAGTGAGAGGACAGTTCCCGGAGACGAGCAGTACTTC. Amino acid sequence: CASSERTVPGDEQYF.